Below, 28 T cell receptor beta chains from the same sample are listed, as sequenced in a study of T cell responses to AZD1222 COVID-19 vaccine. Libraries were prepared by immunoSEQ multiplex PCR; TCRdb keeps only in-frame clonotypes and omits some of them. This table has 110,000 to 150,000 clones, approximately 90% appearing once. Sequenced here: peripheral blood, sampled 28 days after the second AZD1222 dose. All receptors come from an adult who received the AZD1222 COVID-19 vaccine.

The chain has TRBV24-1 and TRBJ2-3, with D possibly being TRBD2 (6 bases). The germline V gene has CDR1 KGHDR and CDR2 SFDVKD. V lost 6 bases and J 4 bases, leaving 13 bases between the germline ends. The CDR3 contains 14 residues. The CDR3 DNA sequence: TGTGCCACCAGTTCGCTAGCGAGGTCAGATACGCAGTATTTT. Translation gives CATSSLARSDTQYF.

V and J are TRBV19 and TRBJ1-5, with a weak D call TRBD1 (6 bases). V was cut by 9 bases and J by 7 bases, with 19 bases left in between. The CDR3 contains 14 residues. Germline CDR1 is LNHDA and CDR2 is SQIVND (reference sequence). The chain's CDR3 is CASRTGYGGQPQHF. The CDR3 nucleotides read TGTGCCAGCCGTACAGGGTACGGAGGACAGCCCCAGCATTTT.

This clone was counted only a few times. The J gene is TRBJ1-5, the V gene TRBV7-8, with a weak D call TRBD1 (6 bases). The V gene lost 0 bases and the J gene lost 4 bases, with 7 bases spanning the gap. CDR3 length: 14 amino acids. Germline CDR1 reads SGHVS; CDR2 reads FQNEAQ. Here the CDR3 reads CASSLAGGNQPQHF. CDR3 DNA sequence: TGTGCCAGCAGCTTAGCAGGGGGTAATCAGCCCCAGCATTTT. The full variable domain, rest sourced from reference TRBV7-8 and TRBJ1-5, is GAGVSQSPRYKVAKRGQDVALRCDPISGHVSLFWYQQALGQGPEFLTYFQNEAQLDKSGLPSDRFFAERPEGSVSTLKIQRTQQEDSAVYLCASSLAGGNQPQHFGDGTRLSIL.

The chain carries TRBV30 and TRBJ1-6, with D hard to call. The germline gives CDR1 GTSNPN, CDR2 SVGIG (reference sequence). The CDR3 runs 12 residues. V was clipped by 2 bases and J by 9 bases, with 8 bases between them. The CDR3 is CAWSTPTSPLHF. Here the CDR3 DNA reads TGTGCCTGGAGTACCCCTACTTCACCCCTCCACTTT.

This chain links TRBV7-9 with TRBJ2-6, with 7 positions matching TRBD1. With 3 bases clipped from V and 3 bases from J, the junction kept 2 bases outside the gene matches. This CDR3 spans 15 amino acids. Germline assignment: CDR1 SEHNR and CDR2 FQNEAQ (reference sequence). CDR3 DNA: TGTGCCAGCAGCTTGACAGGGTATGGGGCCAACGTCCTGACTTTC. This encodes CASSLTGYGANVLTF.

J is TRBJ2-5 and V is TRBV29-1; D may be TRBD1 (7 bases). Germline CDR1 reads SQVTM; CDR2 reads ANQGSEA. The V end was cut by 6 bases, the J end by 4 bases, with 12 bases between. This CDR3 has 12 amino acids. CDR3 nucleotides: TGCAGCGTCGCGGGACAGACAGAGACCCAGTACTTC. Amino acids: CSVAGQTETQYF.

This chain links TRBV6-2 or TRBV6-3 with TRBJ2-2; D not certain. Germline V gives CDR1 MNHEY, CDR2 SVGEGT. Deletions cut 2 bases from V and 4 bases from J, with 5 bases between. The CDR3 is 13 residues long. The chain's CDR3 is CASSYTGTGELFF. DNA for the CDR3: TGTGCCAGCAGTTACACTGGCACCGGGGAGCTGTTTTTT.

The chain uses TRBV10-3 and TRBJ2-5; possibly TRBD1 or TRBD2 for D (8 bases each). The CDR3 length is 17 residues. Germline V lookup: CDR1 ENHRY, CDR2 SYGVKD. V was clipped by 4 bases and J by 3 bases, with 21 bases between them. The CDR3, as DNA: TGTGCCATCAGTGGTGGACAGGGACTAGGGAGAAAAGAGACCCAGTACTTC. Translating it yields CAISGGQGLGRKETQYF.

This chain joins TRBV7-9 and TRBJ2-3; D tentatively fits TRBD1 or TRBD2 (6 bases each). Germline values: CDR1 SEHNR, CDR2 FQNEAQ (reference sequence). Deletions cut 6 bases from V and 4 bases from J, with 17 bases between. The CDR3 has 15 residues. CDR3 amino acids: CASSEGGSIPDTQYF. CDR3 DNA sequence: TGTGCCAGCAGTGAGGGGGGTTCCATTCCAGATACGCAGTATTTT.

The V gene is TRBV29-1, the J gene TRBJ2-1, with 10 positions matching TRBD2. The CDR3 contains 13 residues. V lost 7 bases to trimming and J lost 8 bases; unmatched junction nucleotides: 8. Germline loops: CDR1 SQVTM, CDR2 ANQGSEA. This CDR3 is CSAKREGVHEQFF. The DNA for the CDR3 is TGCAGCGCTAAGCGGGAGGGAGTCCATGAGCAGTTCTTC.

J is TRBJ1-1 and V is TRBV2; D is perhaps TRBD1 (5 bases). This CDR3 comprises 12 residues. Trimming cost V 8 bases and J 0 bases, with 7 bases left between them. Germline loops: CDR1 SNHLY, CDR2 FYNNEI. Here the CDR3 reads CASGGVNTEAFF. The CDR3 bases are TGTGCCAGCGGAGGGGTGAACACTGAAGCTTTCTTT.

The chain employs TRBV5-1 and TRBJ2-2; the D gene could be TRBD1 or TRBD2 (5 bases each). There are 15 residues in the CDR3. Trimming stripped 5 bases from V and 0 bases from J, with 11 bases between. Germline V gene sequence: CDR1 SGHRS, CDR2 YFSETQ. Written as DNA, the CDR3 is TGCGCCAGCAGGGTCCTGGGGGCGAACACCGGGGAGCTGTTTTTT. Amino acids: CASRVLGANTGELFF.

In this sample, this clone turned up a few times. This chain connects TRBV4-1 to TRBJ1-4; D might be TRBD1 (5 bases). Germline V gene sequence: CDR1 MGHRA, CDR2 YSYEKL. This CDR3 comprises 14 residues. The V end was cut by 7 bases, the J end by 5 bases, with 14 bases between. CDR3 nucleotide sequence: TGCGCCAGCAATCCTTTCCAGGGCAATGAAAAACTGTTTTTT. As protein: CASNPFQGNEKLFF.

A note on this clone: Relative to the germline gene, one junction end is altered; a read error may explain this. The chain links TRBV7-7 to TRBJ2-1, with 7 nucleotides matching TRBD1. The V gene's germline CDR1 is SSHAT and CDR2 FNYEAQ (reference sequence). The length of the CDR3 is 16 residues. As DNA, the CDR3 is TGTGCTAGCAGCTTAGGGGTGAGAGGGGGCCCTAATGAGCAGTTCTTC. Translated, it gives CASSLGVRGGPNEQFF. Full variable domain (rest looked up from reference TRBV7-7 and TRBJ2-1): GAGVSQSPRYKVTKRGQDVTLRCDPISSHATLYWYQQALGQGPEFLTYFNYEAQPDKSGLPSDRFSAERPEGSISTLTIQRTEQRDSAMYRCASSLGVRGGPNEQFFGPGTRLTVL.

This rearrangement joins TRBV5-1 to TRBJ1-2, with 9 bases lining up with TRBD1. This CDR3 contains 14 residues. Looked up from germline, CDR1 is SGHRS and CDR2 is YFSETQ. V lost 4 bases, J lost 4 bases, and 5 bases stayed unmatched. The CDR3 sequence is CASSPGQGIYGYTF. DNA for the CDR3: TGCGCCAGCAGCCCTGGACAGGGGATCTATGGCTACACCTTC. Full variable domain (outside the CDR3, taken from reference TRBV5-1 and TRBJ1-2): KAGVTQTPRYLIKTRGQQVTLSCSPISGHRSVSWYQQTPGQGLQFLFEYFSETQRNKGNFPGRFSGRQFSNSRSEMNVSTLELGDSALYLCASSPGQGIYGYTFGSGTRLTVV.

The V call is TRBV10-2, the J call TRBJ1-1; 11 bases fit TRBD1. Germline CDR1 is WSHSY and CDR2 is SAAADI. J gave up 5 bases and V 5 bases, and 7 bases lay outside the gene matches. CDR3 size: 15 residues. DNA of the CDR3: TGCGCCAGCAGTAACCCGGGACAGGGGGTTACTGAAGCTTTCTTT. It codes for CASSNPGQGVTEAFF.

This chain links TRBV3-1 (or the pseudogene TRBV3-2) with TRBJ1-2; weak D call: TRBD1 (5 bases). Per the germline V gene, CDR1 is LGHDT and CDR2 is YNNKEL (reference sequence). The CDR3 is 14 residues long. Trimming cost V 0 bases and J 5 bases, with 10 bases left between them. CDR3 nucleotide sequence: TGTGCCAGCAGCCAAGATGGGGGGGAATATGGCTACACCTTC. It translates to CASSQDGGEYGYTF.

The V call is TRBV28, the J call TRBJ2-7; a weak D match, TRBD1 (5 bases). Deletions cut 6 bases from V and 3 bases from J, with 21 bases between. CDR1 is MDHEN, CDR2 SYDVKM, per germline. This CDR3 is built from 16 residues. The CDR3 DNA follows: TGTGCCAGCAGCCCCGCTGGGGCCCGAGGTGACTACGAGCAGTACTTC. This encodes CASSPAGARGDYEQYF.

This clone was picked up many times. The rearrangement links TRBV19 to TRBJ2-1; 8 bases fit TRBD1. The CDR3 has 15 amino acids. Germline V gives CDR1 LNHDA, CDR2 SQIVND (reference sequence). J lost 6 bases, V lost 3 bases, and 7 bases had no gene match. CDR3 nucleotides: TGTGCCAGTAGTATCGGACAGGGTCCCGCCAATGAGCAGTTCTTC. It codes for CASSIGQGPANEQFF. Complete variable domain (other parts from reference TRBV19 and TRBJ2-1): DGGITQSPKYLFRKEGQNVTLSCEQNLNHDAMYWYRQDPGQGLRLIYYSQIVNDFQKGDIAEGYSVSREKKESFPLTVTSAQKNPTAFYLCASSIGQGPANEQFFGPGTRLTVL.

The chain uses TRBV25-1 and TRBJ2-3; no firm D call. The ends were cut back, 8 bases at V and 0 bases at J, with 12 bases in the middle. The CDR3 is made up of 14 amino acids. Germline V lookup: CDR1 MGHDK, CDR2 SYGVNS. Here the CDR3 DNA reads TGTGCCAGCGAATCCCTCGGTAGCACAGATACGCAGTATTTT. It codes for CASESLGSTDTQYF.

The chain joins TRBV7-3 to TRBJ2-2; 12 bases agree with TRBD1. Germline loops: CDR1 SGHTA, CDR2 FQGTGA. This CDR3 has 16 residues. With V trimmed by 4 bases and J by 6 bases, 6 bases remained unmatched. Here the CDR3 DNA reads TGTGCCAGCAGCTCCCAGGGACAGGGGGCCGCCGGGGAGCTGTTTTTT. Amino acid sequence: CASSSQGQGAAGELFF.

The V gene is TRBV28, the J gene TRBJ2-1; TRBD1 agrees at 7 bases. In germline, CDR1 is MDHEN, CDR2 SYDVKM. This CDR3 is built from 13 residues. J gave up 5 bases and V 6 bases, and 4 bases lay outside the gene matches. CDR3 amino acids: CASRKTGNNEQFF. CDR3 DNA: TGTGCCAGCAGGAAGACAGGGAACAATGAGCAGTTCTTC.

This clone was picked up a small number of times. This chain uses TRBV28 with TRBJ2-7, with no clear D. The CDR3 has 18 residues. The V gene lost 2 bases and the J gene lost 3 bases, with 23 bases spanning the gap. Per germline, CDR1 MDHEN and CDR2 SYDVKM. CDR3 sequence: CASSLPGLGFGTNYEQYF. The CDR3 DNA follows: TGTGCCAGCAGTTTACCCGGGTTGGGGTTTGGTACGAACTACGAGCAGTACTTC.

The chain uses TRBV5-1 and TRBJ1-6; no definite D call. V was pared by 1 base and J by 10 bases, with 12 bases between. Per germline, CDR1 SGHRS and CDR2 YFSETQ. The CDR3 totals 14 residues. The DNA of the CDR3 is TGCGCCAGCAGCTTGAGTGGCGAATACTCACCCCTCCACTTT. Its protein is CASSLSGEYSPLHF.

The rearrangement uses TRBV27 and TRBJ1-6; D uncertain. The CDR3 covers 15 residues. Per the germline V gene, CDR1 is MNHEY and CDR2 is SMNVEV (reference sequence). V lost 3 bases to trimming and J lost 7 bases, with 13 bases between them. As DNA, the CDR3 is TGTGCCAGCAGTTTTTTTTCGGAACCAAATTCACCCCTCCACTTT. Translating it yields CASSFFSEPNSPLHF.

The gene calls are TRBV6-6 and TRBJ2-3, with TRBD2 matching 14 bases. This CDR3 is 17 amino acids long. Unmatched junction bases numbered 9, after V lost 5 bases and J lost 5 bases. Germline CDR1 MNHNY, CDR2 SVGAGI (reference sequence). CDR3 in amino acids: CASSRPTSGRALDTQYF. The DNA of the CDR3 is TGTGCCAGCAGTCGTCCGACTAGCGGGAGGGCCTTAGATACGCAGTATTTT.

The CDR3 DNA follows: TGTGCCACCAGCCCAAACCAGGGTCTAGGGCAAGAGACCCAGTACTTC. Translating gives CATSPNQGLGQETQYF. This chain uses TRBV15 with TRBJ2-5; possibly TRBD1 for D (5 bases). V was cut by 5 bases and J by 2 bases, with 18 bases left in between. The CDR3 consists of 16 residues. CDR1 and CDR2 (germline): LNHNV, YYDKDF (reference sequence).

This chain uses TRBV7-2 with TRBJ1-5; D might be TRBD1 (6 bases). CDR1 and CDR2 (germline): SGHTA, FQGNSA. Between the trimmed V and J ends, which lost 5 bases and 4 bases, there was a span of 9 bases. This CDR3 has 13 amino acids. In DNA form, the CDR3 reads TGTGCCAGCAGCCCAGGGGTTAATCAGCCCCAGCATTTT. It specifies CASSPGVNQPQHF.